One sample yielded the 17 T cell receptor beta chains listed below, sequenced in a study of blood T cell repertoires in COVID-19. Some clones are missing from TCRdb's copy, which holds only in-frame ones; the method was immunoSEQ multiplex PCR. The data contain roughly 290,000 clones, around 91% of them singletons. Sequenced input: peripheral blood. These receptors came from a woman aged 55-70 years with acute or convalescent COVID-19.

The table lists this clone with a count of one. The chain couples TRBV4-3 to TRBJ2-1; D uncertain. Trimming shortened V by 0 bases and J by 0 bases, and 9 bases separated the two germline ends. The V gene's germline CDR1 is LGHNA and CDR2 YSLEER. This CDR3 is 16 amino acids long. The CDR3 loop reads CASSQEALSSYNEQFF. In nucleotides, the CDR3 is TGCGCCAGCAGCCAAGAAGCTCTTAGCTCCTACAATGAGCAGTTCTTC.

This sequence joins TRBV6-5 and TRBJ2-2; tentative D call: TRBD1 (6 bases). Trimming removed 11 bases from V and 0 bases from J, with 16 bases in between. The CDR3 covers 15 residues. Germline-derived CDR1 and CDR2 are MNHEY and SVGAGI. The CDR3 DNA reads as TGTGCCGGAATCGTACAGGGACCGAACACCGGGGAGCTGTTTTTT. The encoded protein is CAGIVQGPNTGELFF.

This chain connects TRBV19 to TRBJ2-7; the match to TRBD1 covers 7 bases. This CDR3 has 16 amino acids. V lost 2 bases, J lost 4 bases, and 11 bases stayed unmatched. Germline loops: CDR1 LNHDA, CDR2 SQIVND (reference sequence). This CDR3 reads CASSIPPGQGVYEQYF. CDR3 in DNA: TGTGCCAGTAGTATACCCCCAGGGCAGGGGGTTTACGAGCAGTACTTC. Full variable domain (outside the CDR3, taken from reference TRBV19 and TRBJ2-7): DGGITQSPKYLFRKEGQNVTLSCEQNLNHDAMYWYRQDPGQGLRLIYYSQIVNDFQKGDIAEGYSVSREKKESFPLTVTSAQKNPTAFYLCASSIPPGQGVYEQYFGPGTRLTVT.

V is TRBV19 and J is TRBJ2-3, with 8 bases fitting TRBD2. Germline values: CDR1 LNHDA, CDR2 SQIVND (reference sequence). The trim removed 4 bases at V and 8 bases at J, leaving 11 bases unmatched. There are 15 residues in the CDR3. CDR3 sequence: CASSTGGPGPSTQYF. CDR3 in DNA: TGTGCCAGTAGTACGGGAGGGCCCGGGCCGTCTACGCAGTATTTT. Using reference TRBV19 and TRBJ2-3 for the parts outside the CDR3, the full variable domain is DGGITQSPKYLFRKEGQNVTLSCEQNLNHDAMYWYRQDPGQGLRLIYYSQIVNDFQKGDIAEGYSVSREKKESFPLTVTSAQKNPTAFYLCASSTGGPGPSTQYFGPGTRLTVL.

The genes are TRBV15 and TRBJ1-5, with 7 bases matching TRBD1. Losses at the gene ends were 0 bases for V and 2 bases for J; bases not matched to a gene: 1. Germline V gene sequence: CDR1 LNHNV, CDR2 YYDKDF (reference sequence). This CDR3 is 15 amino acids long. The CDR3 sequence: CATSRDTGGNQPQHF. In DNA, the CDR3 is TGTGCCACCAGCAGAGATACAGGGGGCAATCAGCCCCAGCATTTT.

The chain joins TRBV21-1 to TRBJ2-7; the tabulated D call, TRBD1, remains unverified against the DNA. TRBV21-1 corresponds to a pseudogene. This CDR3 has 15 amino acids. The CDR3 here is CASGQRQVVTYEQYF. The CDR3 DNA sequence: TGTGCCAGCGGCCAGCGACAGGTGGTGACCTACGAGCAGTACTTC.

The chain carries TRBV27 and TRBJ2-1, with D possibly being TRBD1 (6 bases). The CDR3 is 15 residues long. The germline CDR1 and CDR2 sequences are MNHEY and SMNVEV (reference sequence). V was pared by 6 bases and J by 3 bases, with 15 bases between. CDR3 residues: CASRLVGQSYNEQFF. The CDR3 bases are TGTGCCAGCAGACTTGTCGGACAGAGCTACAATGAGCAGTTCTTC.

V usage is TRBV3-1 (or the pseudogene TRBV3-2) and J usage is TRBJ2-7; 12 positions match TRBD2. Trimming cost V 4 bases and J 7 bases; bases outside gene matches: 14. CDR1 is LGHDT and CDR2 is YNNKEL in the germline V gene (reference sequence). The CDR3 has 17 residues. CDR3 sequence reads: CASSPGGASGRAGEQYF. The CDR3 coding sequence is TGTGCCAGCAGCCCGGGTGGGGCTAGCGGGAGGGCCGGAGAGCAGTACTTC.

The chain employs TRBV4-2 and TRBJ2-7; D perhaps matches TRBD2 (6 bases). The CDR3 covers 16 residues. Trimming left V 0 bases short and J 2 bases short, with 14 bases between. The V gene's germline CDR1 is LGHNA and CDR2 YNFKEQ. The CDR3 reads CASSQDQDGSPYEQYF. The CDR3 region has the DNA TGTGCCAGCAGCCAAGATCAGGACGGGAGTCCCTACGAGCAGTACTTC.

This rearrangement joins TRBV7-2 to TRBJ1-2; D may be TRBD1 (6 bases). Germline CDR1 reads SGHTA; CDR2 reads FQGNSA. Trimming stripped 5 bases from V and 1 base from J, with 14 bases between. This CDR3 is built from 15 residues. As DNA, the CDR3 is TGTGCCAGCAGCCCCCCCCAGGGGTTTAACTATGGCTACACCTTC. It encodes CASSPPQGFNYGYTF.

The chain carries TRBV7-8 and TRBJ1-5; tentatively, D is TRBD1 (6 bases). Trimming shortened V by 2 bases and J by 6 bases, and 14 bases separated the two germline ends. CDR3 length: 15 amino acids. Germline lookup yields CDR1 SGHVS and CDR2 FQNEAQ. This CDR3 reads CASSLRVQGSQPQHF. CDR3 nucleotides: TGTGCCAGCAGCTTACGGGTGCAGGGGAGTCAGCCCCAGCATTTT.

The chain links TRBV6-2 or TRBV6-3 to TRBJ2-5; a weak D match, TRBD1 (6 bases). Between the trimmed V and J ends, which lost 2 bases and 3 bases, there was a span of 16 bases. CDR1 MNHEY and CDR2 SVGEGT come from the germline V gene. The CDR3 sequence is 16 residues long. CDR3 bases: TGTGCCAGCAGTTACCGAGGAGGACAGATTAAAGAGACCCAGTACTTC. This codes for CASSYRGGQIKETQYF.

The chain recombines TRBV19 with TRBJ2-5; D is unclear. Trimming took off 0 bases at V and 5 bases at J, with 7 bases between the two ends. Per the germline V gene, CDR1 is LNHDA and CDR2 is SQIVND (reference sequence). This CDR3 region has 13 residues. This chain's CDR3 is CASSIDLRETQYF. The CDR3 DNA follows: TGTGCCAGTAGTATAGATCTCAGGGAGACCCAGTACTTC.

The CDR3 sequence is CASSIAYEQYF. CDR3 DNA sequence: TGTGCCAGTAGTATCGCCTACGAGCAGTACTTC. The chain has TRBV19 and TRBJ2-7; D remains ambiguous. Germline loops: CDR1 LNHDA, CDR2 SQIVND (reference sequence). The CDR3 length is 11 residues. V lost 3 bases to trimming and J lost 2 bases, with 2 bases between them.

This clone was counted once. The rearrangement joins TRBV7-2 to TRBJ1-1, with 7 bases aligning to TRBD1. V shed 2 bases, J shed 6 bases, and the junction held 12 bases outside the gene matches. The CDR3 length is 16 residues. Germline V CDR1 and CDR2: SGHTA, FQGNSA. In DNA, the CDR3 is TGTGCCAGCAGCTTACAAGGGGGCCGCGCGGGTTCTGAAGCTTTCTTT. Encoded protein: CASSLQGGRAGSEAFF.

The chain employs TRBV6-5 and TRBJ1-1; no clear D gene. Germline V gives CDR1 MNHEY, CDR2 SVGAGI. The CDR3 has 13 amino acids. V lost 6 bases, J lost 1 base, and 9 bases lay in between. The CDR3: CASREGGNTEAFF. The DNA for the CDR3 is TGTGCCAGCAGGGAGGGCGGGAACACTGAAGCTTTCTTT.

The J gene is TRBJ2-7, the V gene TRBV5-1, with D perhaps matching TRBD2 (6 bases). Trimming left V 0 bases short and J 3 bases short, with 13 bases between. The CDR3 is 15 amino acids. The germline CDR1 and CDR2 sequences are SGHRS and YFSETQ. DNA for the CDR3: TGCGCCAGCAGCTTGGGTGGTAGCGGCGGCTACGAGCAGTACTTC. Its protein product is CASSLGGSGGYEQYF.